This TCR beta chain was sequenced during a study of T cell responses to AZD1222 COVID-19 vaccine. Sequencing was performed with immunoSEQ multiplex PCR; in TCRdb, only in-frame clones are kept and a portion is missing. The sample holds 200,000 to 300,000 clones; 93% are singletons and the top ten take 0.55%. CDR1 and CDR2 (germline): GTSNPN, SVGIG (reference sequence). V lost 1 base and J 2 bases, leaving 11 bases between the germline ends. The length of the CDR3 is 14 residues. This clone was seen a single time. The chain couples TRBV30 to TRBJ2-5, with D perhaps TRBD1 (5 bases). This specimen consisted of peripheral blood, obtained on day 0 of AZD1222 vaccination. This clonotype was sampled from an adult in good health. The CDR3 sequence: CAWSGGQGQETQYF. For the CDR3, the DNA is TGTGCCTGGAGTGGGGGCCAGGGACAAGAGACCCAGTACTTC.